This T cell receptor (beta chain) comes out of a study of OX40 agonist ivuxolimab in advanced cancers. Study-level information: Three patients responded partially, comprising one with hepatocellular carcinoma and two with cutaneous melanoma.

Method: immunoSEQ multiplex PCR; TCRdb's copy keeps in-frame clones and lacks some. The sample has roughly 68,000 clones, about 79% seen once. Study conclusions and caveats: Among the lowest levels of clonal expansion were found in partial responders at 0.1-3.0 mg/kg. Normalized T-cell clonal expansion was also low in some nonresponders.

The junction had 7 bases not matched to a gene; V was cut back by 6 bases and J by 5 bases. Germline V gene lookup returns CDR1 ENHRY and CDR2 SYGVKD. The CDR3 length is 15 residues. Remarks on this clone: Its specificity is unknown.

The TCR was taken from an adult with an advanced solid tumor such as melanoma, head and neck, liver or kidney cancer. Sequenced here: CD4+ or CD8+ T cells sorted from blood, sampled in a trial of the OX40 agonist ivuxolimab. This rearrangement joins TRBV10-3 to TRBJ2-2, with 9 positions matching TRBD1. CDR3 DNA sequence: TGTGCCATCAGGAGGGGACAGGGTGAGACCGGGGAGCTGTTTTTT. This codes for CAIRRGQGETGELFF.